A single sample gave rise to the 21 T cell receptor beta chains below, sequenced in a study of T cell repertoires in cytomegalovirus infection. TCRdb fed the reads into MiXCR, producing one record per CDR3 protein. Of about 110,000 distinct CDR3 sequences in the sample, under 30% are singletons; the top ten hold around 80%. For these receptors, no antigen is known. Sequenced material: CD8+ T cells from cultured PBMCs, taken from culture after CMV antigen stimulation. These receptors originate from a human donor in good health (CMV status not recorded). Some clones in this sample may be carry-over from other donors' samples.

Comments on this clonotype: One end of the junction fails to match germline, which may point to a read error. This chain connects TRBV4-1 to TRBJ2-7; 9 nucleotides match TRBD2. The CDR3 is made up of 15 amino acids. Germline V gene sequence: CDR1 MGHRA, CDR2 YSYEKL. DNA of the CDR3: TGTGCCAGCAGCCAAGAAACTAGCGGGTCCTACGAGCAGTACTTC. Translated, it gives CASSQETSGSYEQYF.

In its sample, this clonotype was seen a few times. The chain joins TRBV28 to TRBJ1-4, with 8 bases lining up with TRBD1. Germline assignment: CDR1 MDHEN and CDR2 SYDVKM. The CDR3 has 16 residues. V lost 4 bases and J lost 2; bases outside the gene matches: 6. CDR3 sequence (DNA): TGTGCCAGCAGTTACCTGGACAGGGCCACTAATGAAAAACTGTTTTTT. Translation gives CASSYLDRATNEKLFF.

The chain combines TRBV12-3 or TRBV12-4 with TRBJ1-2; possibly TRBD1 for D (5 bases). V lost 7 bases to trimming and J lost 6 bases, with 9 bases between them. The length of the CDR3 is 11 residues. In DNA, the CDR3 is TGTGCCAGCACCGGGGGGGATGGCTACACCTTC. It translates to CASTGGDGYTF.

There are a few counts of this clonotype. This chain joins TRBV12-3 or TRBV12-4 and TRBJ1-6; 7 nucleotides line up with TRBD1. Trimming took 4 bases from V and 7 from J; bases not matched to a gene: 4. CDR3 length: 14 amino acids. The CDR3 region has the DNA TGTGCCAGCAGTTCGACAGGGAGCAATTCACCCCTCCACTTT. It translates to CASSSTGSNSPLHF.

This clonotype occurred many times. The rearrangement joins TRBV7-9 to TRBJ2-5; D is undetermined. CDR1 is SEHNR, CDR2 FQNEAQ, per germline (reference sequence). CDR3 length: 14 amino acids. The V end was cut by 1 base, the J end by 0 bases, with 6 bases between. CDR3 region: CASSLEGYQETQYF. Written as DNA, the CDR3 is TGTGCCAGCAGCTTAGAAGGATACCAAGAGACCCAGTACTTC.

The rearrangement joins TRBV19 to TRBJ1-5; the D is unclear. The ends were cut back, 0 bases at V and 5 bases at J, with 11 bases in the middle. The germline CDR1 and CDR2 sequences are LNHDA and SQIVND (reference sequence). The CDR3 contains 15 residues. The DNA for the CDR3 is TGTGCCAGTAGTATAGAGGTCGGGGATGATCAGCCCCAGCATTTT. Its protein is CASSIEVGDDQPQHF.

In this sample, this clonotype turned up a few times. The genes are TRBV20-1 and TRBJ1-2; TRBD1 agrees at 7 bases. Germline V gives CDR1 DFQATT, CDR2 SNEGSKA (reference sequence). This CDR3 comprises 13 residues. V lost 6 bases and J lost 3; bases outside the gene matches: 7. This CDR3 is CSAPPDRDYGYTF. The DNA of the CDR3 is TGCAGTGCCCCCCCCGACAGGGACTATGGCTACACCTTC.

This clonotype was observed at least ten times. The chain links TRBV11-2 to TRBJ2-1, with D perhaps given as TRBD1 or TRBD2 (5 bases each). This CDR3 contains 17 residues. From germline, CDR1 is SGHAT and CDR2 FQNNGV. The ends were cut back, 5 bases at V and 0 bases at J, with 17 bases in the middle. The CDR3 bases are TGTGCCAGCAGCCGTCCGGGGCAAATTAGCTCCTACAATGAGCAGTTCTTC. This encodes CASSRPGQISSYNEQFF.

The CDR3 nucleotides are TGCAGTGCTAGAATCCCTTCCCTAGCGGGGGGGCCGACCGGGGAGCTGTTTTTT. Translation gives CSARIPSLAGGPTGELFF. The chain employs TRBV20-1 and TRBJ2-2; 12 bases are a match to TRBD2. Germline CDR1 reads DFQATT; CDR2 reads SNEGSKA (reference sequence). The CDR3 loop spans 18 amino acids. With 2 bases clipped from V and 5 bases from J, the junction kept 12 bases outside the gene matches.

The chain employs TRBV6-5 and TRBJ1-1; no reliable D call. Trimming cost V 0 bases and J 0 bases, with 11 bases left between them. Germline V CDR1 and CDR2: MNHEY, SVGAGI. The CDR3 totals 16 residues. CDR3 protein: CASSYSISSMNTEAFF. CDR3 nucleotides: TGTGCCAGCAGTTACTCGATATCCAGCATGAACACTGAAGCTTTCTTT.

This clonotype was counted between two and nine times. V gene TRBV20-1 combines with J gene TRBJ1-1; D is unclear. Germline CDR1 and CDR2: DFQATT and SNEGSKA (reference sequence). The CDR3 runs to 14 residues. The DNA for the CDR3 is TGCAGCCTAACCCCCCGGGGAATGAACACTGAAGCTTTCTTT. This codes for CSLTPRGMNTEAFF.

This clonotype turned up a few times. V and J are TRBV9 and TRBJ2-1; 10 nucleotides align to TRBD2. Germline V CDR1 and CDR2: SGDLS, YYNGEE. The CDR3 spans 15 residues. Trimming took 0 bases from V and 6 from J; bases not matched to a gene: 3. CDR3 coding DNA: TGTGCCAGCAGCGTAGAAGCGGGGGGGCCCAATGAGCAGTTCTTC. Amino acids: CASSVEAGGPNEQFF.

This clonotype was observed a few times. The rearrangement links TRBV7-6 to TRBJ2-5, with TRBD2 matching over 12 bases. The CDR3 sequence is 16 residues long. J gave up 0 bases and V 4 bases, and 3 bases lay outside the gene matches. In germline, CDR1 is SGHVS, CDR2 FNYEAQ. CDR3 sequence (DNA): TGTGCCAGCAGCTCGACTAGCGGGGGTTACCAAGAGACCCAGTACTTC. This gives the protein CASSSTSGGYQETQYF.

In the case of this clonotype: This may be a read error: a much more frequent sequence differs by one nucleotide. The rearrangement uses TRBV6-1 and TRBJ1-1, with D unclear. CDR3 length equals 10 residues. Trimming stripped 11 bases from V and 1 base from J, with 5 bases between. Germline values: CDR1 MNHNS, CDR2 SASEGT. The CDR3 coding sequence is TGTGCCGGCGGGAACACTGAAGCTTTCTTT. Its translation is CAGGNTEAFF.

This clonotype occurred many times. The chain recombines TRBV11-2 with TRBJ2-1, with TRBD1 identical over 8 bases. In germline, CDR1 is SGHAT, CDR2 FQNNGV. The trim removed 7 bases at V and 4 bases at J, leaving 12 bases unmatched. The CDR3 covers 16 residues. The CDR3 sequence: CASTPVLGTGYNEQFF. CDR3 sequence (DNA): TGTGCCAGCACTCCTGTTCTTGGGACAGGTTACAATGAGCAGTTCTTC. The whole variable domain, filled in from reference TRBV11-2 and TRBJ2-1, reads EAGVAQSPRYKIIEKRQSVAFWCNPISGHATLYWYQQILGQGPKLLIQFQNNGVVDDSQLPKDRFSAERLKGVDSTLKIQPAKLEDSAVYLCASTPVLGTGYNEQFFGPGTRLTVL.

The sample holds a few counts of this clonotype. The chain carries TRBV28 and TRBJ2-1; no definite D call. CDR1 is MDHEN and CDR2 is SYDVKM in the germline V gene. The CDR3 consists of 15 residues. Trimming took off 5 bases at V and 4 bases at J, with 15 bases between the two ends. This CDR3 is CASSKSGWQYNEQFF. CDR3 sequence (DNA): TGTGCCAGCAGTAAGTCCGGCTGGCAATACAATGAGCAGTTCTTC.

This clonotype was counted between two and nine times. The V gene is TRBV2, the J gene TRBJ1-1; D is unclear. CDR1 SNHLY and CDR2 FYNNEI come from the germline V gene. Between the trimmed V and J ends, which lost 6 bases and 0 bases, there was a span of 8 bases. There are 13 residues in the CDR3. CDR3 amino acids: CASRPVMNTEAFF. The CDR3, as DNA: TGTGCCAGCAGACCAGTGATGAACACTGAAGCTTTCTTT.

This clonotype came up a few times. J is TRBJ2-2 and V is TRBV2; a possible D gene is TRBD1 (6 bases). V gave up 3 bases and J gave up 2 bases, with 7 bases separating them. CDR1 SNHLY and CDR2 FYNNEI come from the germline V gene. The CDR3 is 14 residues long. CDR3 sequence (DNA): TGTGCCAGCAGTGAGGGGGCCAACACCGGGGAGCTGTTTTTT. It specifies CASSEGANTGELFF.

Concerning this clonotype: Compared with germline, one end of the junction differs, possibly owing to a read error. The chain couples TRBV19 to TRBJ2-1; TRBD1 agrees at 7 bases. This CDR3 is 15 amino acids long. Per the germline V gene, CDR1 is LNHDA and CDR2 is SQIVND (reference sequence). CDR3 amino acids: CASSVTGTVYNERFF. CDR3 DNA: TGTGCCAGTAGTGTGACCGGGACAGTATACAATGAGCGGTTCTTC.

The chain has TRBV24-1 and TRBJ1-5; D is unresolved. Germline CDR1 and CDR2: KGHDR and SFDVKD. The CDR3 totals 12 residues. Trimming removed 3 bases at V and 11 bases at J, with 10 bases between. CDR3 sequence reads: CATSDTFGSQHF. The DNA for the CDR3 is TGTGCCACCAGTGATACCTTTGGGTCCCAGCATTTT.

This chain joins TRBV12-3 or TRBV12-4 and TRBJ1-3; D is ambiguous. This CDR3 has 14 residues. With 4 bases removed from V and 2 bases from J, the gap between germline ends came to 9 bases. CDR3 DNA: TGTGCCAGCAGTTATCAGATAGCTGGAAACACCATATATTTT. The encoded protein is CASSYQIAGNTIYF.